The sequence of this TCR beta chain was determined in a study of blood T cell repertoires in COVID-19. Study information: Sources were T cells, B-cell-depleted T cells, or PBMCs; the material itself was cDNA or gDNA.

Assay used: immunoSEQ multiplex PCR; TCRdb lists only in-frame clones, some missing. The sample has 95,000 to 100,000 clones; approximately 92% are singletons. This CDR3 spans 15 amino acids. After removal of 4 bases from V and 4 bases from J, the junction contained 5 bases not matched to a gene. Germline V gene data show CDR1 as MNHEY and CDR2 as SVGEGT. Sequencing used peripheral blood. The sequence was obtained from a man aged 50-59 years with active COVID-19. This chain joins TRBV6-2 or TRBV6-3 and TRBJ1-3; TRBD1 aligns across 9 bases. CDR3 bases: TGTGCCAGCAGTTCCGGGACAGGGCTCGGAAACACCATATATTTT. Protein product: CASSSGTGLGNTIYF.